A single sample is the source of the 9 T cell receptor beta chains below, sequenced in a study of T-cell memory formation after mild COVID-19. TCRdb analysed the 5' RACE reads with MiXCR anew, one entry per CDR3 protein. The table records fewer than 15,000 distinct CDR3 sequences, about 15% of them present only once. Source material: PBMCs or a T cell subset sorted from them (not recorded which). The receptors were gathered from a man between 18 and 35 years old who had mild COVID-19 (a few samples of this study predate the infection). Cell type and time point are not known.

In its sample, this clonotype was seen many times. CDR3 coding DNA: TGTGCCAGCAGCGTAGGCCGAAGGGGGACAGTTTACAATGAGCAGTTCTTC. Its protein is CASSVGRRGTVYNEQFF. The genes are TRBV9 and TRBJ2-1; 7 bases fit TRBD1. The CDR3 is made up of 17 amino acids. Looked up from germline, CDR1 is SGDLS and CDR2 is YYNGEE. V lost 0 bases to trimming and J lost 4 bases; unmatched junction nucleotides: 10.

This clonotype showed up many times. The chain joins TRBV20-1 to TRBJ2-7; D unclear. The V and J ends lost 2 bases and 4 bases respectively, with 6 bases between them. This CDR3 has 11 residues. Germline values: CDR1 DFQATT, CDR2 SNEGSKA (reference sequence). The CDR3 loop is CSARQVYEQYF. CDR3 DNA sequence: TGCAGTGCTAGACAGGTTTACGAGCAGTACTTC.

This clonotype was found many times. The chain is built from TRBV7-9 and TRBJ1-2, with D unresolved. Trimming left V 5 bases short and J 2 bases short, with 15 bases between. Germline loops: CDR1 SEHNR, CDR2 FQNEAQ (reference sequence). There are 15 residues in the CDR3. This CDR3 reads CASSVLETDNYGYTF. In nucleotides, the CDR3 is TGTGCCAGCAGCGTATTAGAGACGGACAACTATGGCTACACCTTC.

This clonotype appeared many times. The chain uses TRBV7-9 and TRBJ2-7; D may match TRBD1 or TRBD2 (6 bases each). The germline V and J ends were trimmed by 2 bases and 7 bases, with 12 bases remaining between them. The CDR3 totals 13 residues. Germline lookup yields CDR1 SEHNR and CDR2 FQNEAQ (reference sequence). CDR3 amino acids: CASSLSGAREQYV. The CDR3 coding sequence is TGTGCCAGCAGCTTATCGGGGGCGAGAGAGCAGTACGTC.

This clonotype has a count of ten or more. The genes are TRBV12-3 or TRBV12-4 and TRBJ1-5; D gene unclear. V was pared by 3 bases and J by 6 bases, with 18 bases between. CDR3 length equals 16 residues. The CDR3 region has the DNA TGTGCCAGCAGTTTCGGTTGGGCTCTACCACTTCAGCCCCAGCATTTT. Translated, it gives CASSFGWALPLQPQHF.

This clonotype was seen many times. J is TRBJ2-7 and V is TRBV2; D possibly corresponds to TRBD1 (6 bases). The CDR3 is 15 amino acids. V lost 10 bases and J lost 4, with 23 bases in between. CDR1 SNHLY and CDR2 FYNNEI come from the germline V gene. CDR3: CATLRIPGHLYEQYV. For the CDR3, the DNA is TGTGCCACCCTGAGGATTCCGGGACACTTGTACGAGCAGTACGTC.

The rearrangement uses TRBV5-1 and TRBJ2-3; tentatively, D is TRBD1 or TRBD2 (5 bases each). V was trimmed by 7 bases and J by 7 bases, leaving 13 bases between them. Germline loops: CDR1 SGHRS, CDR2 YFSETQ. This CDR3 contains 12 residues. The CDR3 DNA is TGCGCCAGCCGTTGGGACGCATATACGCAGTATTTT. It specifies CASRWDAYTQYF.

Of note for this clonotype: The junction departs from germline at one end; a sequencing error may be responsible. V and J are TRBV5-6 and TRBJ2-7, with D unclear. There are 14 residues in the CDR3. Germline-derived CDR1 and CDR2 are SGHDT and YYEEEE. The CDR3 nucleotides are TGTGCCAGCAGCTTGAGGGTCGTCTCCTACGGGCAGTACTTC. It is translated as CASSLRVVSYGQYF.

This clonotype was detected ten times or more. The chain couples TRBV12-3 or TRBV12-4 to TRBJ1-2; D unresolved. V was shortened by 6 bases and J by 8 bases, with 19 bases between the two germline ends. The length of the CDR3 is 14 residues. The chain's CDR3 is CASRGTWRRFGYTF. The DNA for the CDR3 is TGTGCCAGCAGGGGTACCTGGCGTCGGTTCGGCTACACCTTC.